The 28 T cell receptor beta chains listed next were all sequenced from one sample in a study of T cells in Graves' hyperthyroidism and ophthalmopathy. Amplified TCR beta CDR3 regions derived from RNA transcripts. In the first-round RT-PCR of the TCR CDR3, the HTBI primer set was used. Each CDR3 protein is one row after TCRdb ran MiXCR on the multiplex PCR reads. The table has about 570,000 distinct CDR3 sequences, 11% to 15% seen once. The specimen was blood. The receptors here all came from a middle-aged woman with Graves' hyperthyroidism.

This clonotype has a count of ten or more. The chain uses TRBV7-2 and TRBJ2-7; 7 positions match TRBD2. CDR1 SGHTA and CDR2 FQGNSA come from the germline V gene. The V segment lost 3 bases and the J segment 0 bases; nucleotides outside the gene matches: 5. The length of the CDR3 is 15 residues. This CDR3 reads CASSFQAGSSYEQYF. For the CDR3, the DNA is TGTGCCAGCAGCTTCCAAGCGGGGAGCTCCTACGAGCAGTACTTC.

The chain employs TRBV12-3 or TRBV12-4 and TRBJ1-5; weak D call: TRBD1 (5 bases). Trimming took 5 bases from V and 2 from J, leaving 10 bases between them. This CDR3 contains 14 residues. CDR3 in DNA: TGTGCCAGCAGTCCAGGGATGCGCAATCAGCCCCAGCATTTT. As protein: CASSPGMRNQPQHF.

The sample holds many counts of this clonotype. The CDR3 nucleotides are TGCAGCGTTGCTAGTAGGGTAACGAACACCGGGGAGCTGTTTTTT. Its translation: CSVASRVTNTGELFF. This chain connects TRBV29-1 to TRBJ2-2; unclear D gene. V lost 4 bases to trimming and J lost 0 bases, with 12 bases between them. Germline assignment: CDR1 SQVTM and CDR2 ANQGSEA. CDR3 length: 15 amino acids.

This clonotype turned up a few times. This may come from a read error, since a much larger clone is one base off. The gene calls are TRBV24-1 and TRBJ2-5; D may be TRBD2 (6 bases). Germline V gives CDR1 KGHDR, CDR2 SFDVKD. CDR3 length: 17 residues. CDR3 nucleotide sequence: TGTGCCACCAGTGATTTCGGCGGGACGCAATTCCAAGAGCCCCAGTACTTC. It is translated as CATSDFGGTQFQEPQYF.

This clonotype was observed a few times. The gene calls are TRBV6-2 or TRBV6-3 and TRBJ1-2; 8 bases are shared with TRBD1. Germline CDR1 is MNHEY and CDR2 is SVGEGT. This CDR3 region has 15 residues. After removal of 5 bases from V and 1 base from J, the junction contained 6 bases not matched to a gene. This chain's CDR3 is CASSPWTGSNYGYTF. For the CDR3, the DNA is TGTGCCAGCAGTCCCTGGACAGGGAGTAACTATGGCTACACCTTC.

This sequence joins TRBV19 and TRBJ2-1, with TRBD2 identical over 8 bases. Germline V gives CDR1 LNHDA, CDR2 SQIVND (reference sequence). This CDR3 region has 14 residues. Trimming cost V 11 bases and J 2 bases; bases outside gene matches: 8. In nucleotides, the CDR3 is TGTGCCGGGGGTCCAGCGGGAGCCTACAATGAGCAGTTCTTC. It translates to CAGGPAGAYNEQFF.

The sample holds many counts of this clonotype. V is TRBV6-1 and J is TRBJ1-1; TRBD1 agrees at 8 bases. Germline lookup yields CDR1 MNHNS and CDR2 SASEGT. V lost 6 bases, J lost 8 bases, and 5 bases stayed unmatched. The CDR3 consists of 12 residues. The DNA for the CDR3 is TGTGCCAGCAGCCACGGACAGGGAGAAGCTTTCTTT. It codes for CASSHGQGEAFF.

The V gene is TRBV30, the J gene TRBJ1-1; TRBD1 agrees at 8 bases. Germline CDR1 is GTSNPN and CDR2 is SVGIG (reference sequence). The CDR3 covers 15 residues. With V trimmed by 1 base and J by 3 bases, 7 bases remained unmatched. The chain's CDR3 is CAWSGAYRGDTEAFF. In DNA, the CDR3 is TGTGCCTGGAGTGGGGCATACAGGGGGGACACTGAAGCTTTCTTT.

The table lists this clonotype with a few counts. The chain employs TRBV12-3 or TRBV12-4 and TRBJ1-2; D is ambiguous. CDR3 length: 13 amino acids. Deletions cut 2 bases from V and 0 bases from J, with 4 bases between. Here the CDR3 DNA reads TGTGCCAGCAGTTTAACTCCTAACTATGGCTACACCTTC. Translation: CASSLTPNYGYTF.

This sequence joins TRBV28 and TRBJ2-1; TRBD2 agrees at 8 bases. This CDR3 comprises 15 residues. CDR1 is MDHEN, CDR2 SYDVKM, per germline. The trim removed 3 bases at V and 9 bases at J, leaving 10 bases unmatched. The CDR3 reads CASSFGFSGTGEQFF. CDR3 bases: TGTGCCAGCAGTTTTGGCTTTAGCGGGACCGGTGAGCAGTTCTTC.

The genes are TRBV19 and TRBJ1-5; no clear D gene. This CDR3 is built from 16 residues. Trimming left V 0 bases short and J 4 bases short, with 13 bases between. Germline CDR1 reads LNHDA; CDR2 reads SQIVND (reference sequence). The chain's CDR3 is CASSIDNGLRNQPQHF. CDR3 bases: TGTGCCAGTAGTATAGATAACGGTTTAAGAAATCAGCCCCAGCATTTT.

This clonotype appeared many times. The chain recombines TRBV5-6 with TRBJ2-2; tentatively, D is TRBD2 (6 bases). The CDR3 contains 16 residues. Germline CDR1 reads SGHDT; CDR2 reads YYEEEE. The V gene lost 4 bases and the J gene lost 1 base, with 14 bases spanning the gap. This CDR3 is CASSPSGGRNTGELFF. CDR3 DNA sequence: TGTGCCAGCAGCCCCAGTGGAGGGAGGAACACCGGGGAGCTGTTTTTT.

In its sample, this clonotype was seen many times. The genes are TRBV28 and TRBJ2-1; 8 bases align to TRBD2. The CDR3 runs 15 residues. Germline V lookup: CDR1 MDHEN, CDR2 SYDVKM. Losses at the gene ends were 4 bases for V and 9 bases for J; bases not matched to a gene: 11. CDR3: CASSSGAGGGGEQFF. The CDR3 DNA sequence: TGTGCCAGCAGTTCCGGGGCGGGGGGAGGGGGTGAGCAGTTCTTC. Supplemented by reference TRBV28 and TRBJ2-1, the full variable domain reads DVKVTQSSRYLVKRTGEKVFLECVQDMDHENMFWYRQDPGLGLRLIYFSYDVKMKEKGDIPEGYSVSREKKERFSLILESASTNQTSMYLCASSSGAGGGGEQFFGPGTRLTVL.

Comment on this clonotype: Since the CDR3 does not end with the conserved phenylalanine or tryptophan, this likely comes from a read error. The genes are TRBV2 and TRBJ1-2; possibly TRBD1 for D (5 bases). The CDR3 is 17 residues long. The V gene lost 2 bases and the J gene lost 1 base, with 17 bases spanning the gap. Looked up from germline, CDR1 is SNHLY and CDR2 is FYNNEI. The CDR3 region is CASSEISGWGDNYGYTL. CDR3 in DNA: TGTGCCAGCAGTGAAATTTCAGGGTGGGGGGATAACTATGGCTACACCTTA.

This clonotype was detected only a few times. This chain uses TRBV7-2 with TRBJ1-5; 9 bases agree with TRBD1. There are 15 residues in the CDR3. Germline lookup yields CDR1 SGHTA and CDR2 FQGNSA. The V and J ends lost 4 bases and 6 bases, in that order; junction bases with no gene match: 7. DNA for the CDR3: TGTGCCAGCAGCTCGCCCGGGACAGGGTTTCAGCCCCAGCATTTT. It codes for CASSSPGTGFQPQHF.

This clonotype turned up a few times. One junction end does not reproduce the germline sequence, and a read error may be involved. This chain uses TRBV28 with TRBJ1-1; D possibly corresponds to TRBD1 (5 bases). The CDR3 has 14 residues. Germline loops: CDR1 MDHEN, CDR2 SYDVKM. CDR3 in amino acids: CASSPGTANTEALF. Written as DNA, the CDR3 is TGTGCCAGCAGTCCCGGGACTGCGAACACTGAAGCTCTCTTT.

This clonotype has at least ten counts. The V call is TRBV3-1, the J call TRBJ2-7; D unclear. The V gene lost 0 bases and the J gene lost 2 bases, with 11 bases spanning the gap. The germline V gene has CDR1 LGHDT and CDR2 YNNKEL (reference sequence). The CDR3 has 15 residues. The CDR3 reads CASSQDTTPTYEQYF. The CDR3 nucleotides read TGTGCCAGCAGCCAAGATACAACACCAACCTACGAGCAGTACTTC.

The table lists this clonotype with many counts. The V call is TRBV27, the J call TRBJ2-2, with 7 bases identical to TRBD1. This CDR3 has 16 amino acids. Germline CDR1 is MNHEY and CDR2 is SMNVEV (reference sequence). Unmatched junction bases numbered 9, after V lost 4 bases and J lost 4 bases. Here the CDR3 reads CASSYTGQTITGELFF. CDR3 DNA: TGTGCCAGCAGTTATACGGGACAGACGATCACCGGGGAGCTGTTTTTT.

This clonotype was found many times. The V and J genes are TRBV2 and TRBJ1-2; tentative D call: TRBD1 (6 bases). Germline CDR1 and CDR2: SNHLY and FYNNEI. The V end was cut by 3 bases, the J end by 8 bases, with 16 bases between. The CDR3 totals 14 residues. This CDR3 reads CASSEGRVTGGYTF. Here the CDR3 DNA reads TGTGCCAGCAGTGAGGGCCGAGTCACAGGGGGCTACACCTTC.

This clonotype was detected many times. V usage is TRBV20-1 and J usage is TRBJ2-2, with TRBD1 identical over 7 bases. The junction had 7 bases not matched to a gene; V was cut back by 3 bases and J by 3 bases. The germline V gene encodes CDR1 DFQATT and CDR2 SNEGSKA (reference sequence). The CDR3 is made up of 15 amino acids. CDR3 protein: CSASSQGPDTGELFF. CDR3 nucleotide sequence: TGCAGTGCTAGCTCACAGGGGCCGGACACCGGGGAGCTGTTTTTT.

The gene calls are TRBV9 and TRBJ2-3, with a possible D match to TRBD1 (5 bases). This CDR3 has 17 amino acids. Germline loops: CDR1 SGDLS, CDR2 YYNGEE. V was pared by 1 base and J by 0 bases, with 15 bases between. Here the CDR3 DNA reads TGTGCCAGCAGCGTAATCGGCAGGGCCGCTAGCACAGATACGCAGTATTTT. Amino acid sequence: CASSVIGRAASTDTQYF.

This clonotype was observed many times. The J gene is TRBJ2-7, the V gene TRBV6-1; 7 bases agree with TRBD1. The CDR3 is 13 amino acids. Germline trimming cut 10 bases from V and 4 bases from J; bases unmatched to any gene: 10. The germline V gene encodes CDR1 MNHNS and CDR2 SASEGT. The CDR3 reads CATLLGQLYEQYF. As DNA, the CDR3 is TGTGCCACCTTGCTGGGACAGTTATACGAGCAGTACTTC.

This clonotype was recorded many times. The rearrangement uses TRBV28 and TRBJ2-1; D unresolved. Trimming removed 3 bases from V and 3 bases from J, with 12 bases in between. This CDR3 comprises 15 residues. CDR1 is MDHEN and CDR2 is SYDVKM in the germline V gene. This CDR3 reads CASSFSQEYYNEQFF. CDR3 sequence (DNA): TGTGCCAGCAGTTTTAGCCAGGAATACTACAATGAGCAGTTCTTC.

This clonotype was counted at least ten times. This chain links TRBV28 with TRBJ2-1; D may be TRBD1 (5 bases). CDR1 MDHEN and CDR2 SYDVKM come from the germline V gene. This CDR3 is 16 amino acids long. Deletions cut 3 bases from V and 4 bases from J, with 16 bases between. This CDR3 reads CASSFTLGLTYNEQFF. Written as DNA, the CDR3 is TGTGCCAGCAGTTTCACTCTGGGGCTGACGTACAATGAGCAGTTCTTC.

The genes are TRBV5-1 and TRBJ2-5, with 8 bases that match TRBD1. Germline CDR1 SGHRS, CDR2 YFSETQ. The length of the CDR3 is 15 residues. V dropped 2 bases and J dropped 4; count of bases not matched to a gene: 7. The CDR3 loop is CASSFGTGQGETQYF. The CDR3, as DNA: TGCGCCAGCAGCTTCGGGACAGGCCAAGGAGAGACCCAGTACTTC.

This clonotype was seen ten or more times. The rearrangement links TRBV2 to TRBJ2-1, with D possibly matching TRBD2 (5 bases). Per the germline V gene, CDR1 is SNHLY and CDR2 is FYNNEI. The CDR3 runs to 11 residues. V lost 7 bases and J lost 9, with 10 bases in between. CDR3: CASNLEGEQFF. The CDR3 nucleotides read TGTGCCAGCAATTTAGAGGGTGAGCAGTTCTTC.

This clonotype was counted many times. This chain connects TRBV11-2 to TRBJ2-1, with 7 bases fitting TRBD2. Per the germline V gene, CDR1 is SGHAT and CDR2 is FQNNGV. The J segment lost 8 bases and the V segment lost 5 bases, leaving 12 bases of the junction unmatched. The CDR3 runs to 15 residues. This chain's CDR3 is CASSGLKRDVYEQFF. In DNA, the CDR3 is TGTGCCAGCAGCGGTTTGAAGCGGGATGTTTATGAGCAGTTCTTC.

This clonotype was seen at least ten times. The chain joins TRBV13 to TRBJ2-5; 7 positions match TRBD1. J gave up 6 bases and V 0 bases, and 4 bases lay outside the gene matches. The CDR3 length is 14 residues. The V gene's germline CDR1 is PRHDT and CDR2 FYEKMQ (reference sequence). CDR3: CASSLGQGRQTQYF. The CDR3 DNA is TGTGCCAGCAGCTTAGGACAGGGGAGACAGACCCAGTACTTC.